Shown below are 32 T cell receptor beta chains from a single sample sequenced in a study of cytomegalovirus exposure and HLA in healthy donors. PCR amplification relied on 60 Vbeta primers (plus 13 Jbeta primers). The table came from immunoSEQ multiplex PCR; TCRdb's copy has only in-frame clones and leaves some out. The sample records approximately 160,000 clones, about four fifths being singletons. The sequencing input was PBMCs. The receptors stem from a young man in good health and CMV-seropositive.

In this sample, this clone turned up once. This sequence joins TRBV5-1 and TRBJ2-3; TRBD1 matches 12 bases. Germline CDR1 reads SGHRS; CDR2 reads YFSETQ. V lost 4 bases to trimming and J lost 7 bases; unmatched junction nucleotides: 4. The length of the CDR3 is 14 residues. The CDR3 DNA reads TGCGCCAGCAGCAGCGGGACAGGGGGCAATACGCAGTATTTT. Translating it yields CASSSGTGGNTQYF.

V gene TRBV7-8 combines with J gene TRBJ2-4, with 10 nucleotides matching TRBD2. Germline CDR1 and CDR2: SGHVS and FQNEAQ. The CDR3 sequence is 16 residues long. With V trimmed by 3 bases and J by 6 bases, 8 bases remained unmatched. The CDR3 sequence is CASSFRAGGPGNIQYF. The CDR3 DNA reads TGTGCCAGCAGCTTCCGAGCGGGAGGGCCGGGAAACATTCAGTACTTC.

This clone appeared once. The chain links TRBV7-9 to TRBJ2-4; 8 positions match TRBD2. CDR1 is SEHNR and CDR2 is FQNEAQ in the germline V gene (reference sequence). This CDR3 contains 15 residues. V lost 5 bases, J lost 0 bases, and 3 bases stayed unmatched. CDR3 nucleotide sequence: TGTGCCAGCAGCCTTCTAGCGGGAGCCAAAAACATTCAGTACTTC. Translated: CASSLLAGAKNIQYF.

This rearrangement joins TRBV9 to TRBJ1-2, with 7 bases fitting TRBD1. This CDR3 contains 16 residues. V dropped 3 bases and J dropped 8; count of bases not matched to a gene: 16. The V gene's germline CDR1 is SGDLS and CDR2 YYNGEE. The CDR3 sequence is CASSAQTGQSALGYTF. CDR3 nucleotide sequence: TGTGCCAGCAGCGCCCAAACGGGACAGTCGGCTCTAGGCTACACCTTC.

In this sample, this clone turned up a few times. The chain joins TRBV9 to TRBJ2-1; no reliable D call. The CDR3 loop spans 13 amino acids. Germline values: CDR1 SGDLS, CDR2 YYNGEE. Trimming took 0 bases from V and 6 from J, leaving 7 bases between them. CDR3 nucleotide sequence: TGTGCCAGCAGCGTAGCCCCCTTCAATGAGCAGTTCTTC. As protein: CASSVAPFNEQFF.

CDR3: CAISESAASGYTF. The CDR3 coding sequence is TGTGCCATCAGTGAGTCGGCAGCGAGCGGCTACACCTTC. This chain joins TRBV10-3 and TRBJ1-2, with D unresolved. From germline, CDR1 is ENHRY and CDR2 SYGVKD. This CDR3 contains 13 residues. The ends were cut back, 0 bases at V and 8 bases at J, with 10 bases in the middle.

The chain is built from TRBV9 and TRBJ2-6; D may be TRBD1 (5 bases). V was clipped by 3 bases and J by 0 bases, with 13 bases between them. There are 17 residues in the CDR3. Germline CDR1 and CDR2: SGDLS and YYNGEE. CDR3 region: CASSGRTPLSGANVLTF. CDR3 bases: TGTGCCAGCAGCGGAAGGACACCGCTCTCTGGGGCCAACGTCCTGACTTTC. Variable domain in full (rest from reference TRBV9 and TRBJ2-6): DSGVTQTPKHLITATGQRVTLRCSPRSGDLSVYWYQQSLDQGLQFLIQYYNGEERAKGNILERFSAQQFPDLHSELNLSSLELGDSALYFCASSGRTPLSGANVLTFGAGSRLTVL.

The chain has TRBV4-1 and TRBJ1-2; D is uncertain. With 1 base removed from V and 4 bases from J, the gap between germline ends came to 16 bases. Germline values: CDR1 MGHRA, CDR2 YSYEKL. This CDR3 contains 16 residues. Here the CDR3 DNA reads TGCGCCAGCAGCCAAGGATTGGCAGGCGGAGGCTATGGCTACACCTTC. This codes for CASSQGLAGGGYGYTF.

The chain recombines TRBV9 with TRBJ2-3; 15 bases are a match to TRBD2. J was trimmed by 5 bases and V by 4 bases; bases with no gene match: 8. Germline V lookup: CDR1 SGDLS, CDR2 YYNGEE. This CDR3 contains 17 residues. Here the CDR3 reads CASSPGLAGGKVDTQYF. The CDR3 DNA follows: TGTGCCAGCAGCCCCGGACTAGCGGGGGGGAAAGTAGATACGCAGTATTTT.

The rearrangement links TRBV7-8 to TRBJ2-1, with D possibly TRBD1 on 6 matching bases. The CDR3 is 13 amino acids. CDR1 is SGHVS, CDR2 FQNEAQ, per germline. Trimming pared 5 bases from V and 4 bases from J, leaving 9 bases between. The CDR3 sequence is CASSRDRYNEQFF. CDR3 nucleotides: TGTGCCAGCAGCCGCGACAGGTACAATGAGCAGTTCTTC.

This clone was picked up a small number of times. This sequence joins TRBV9 and TRBJ2-5, with TRBD1 identical over 7 bases. V was pared by 4 bases and J by 2 bases, with 5 bases of the junction left unmatched. CDR3 length equals 14 residues. CDR1 and CDR2 (germline): SGDLS, YYNGEE. CDR3 bases: TGTGCCAGCAGCCCACCACAGGGGCAAGAGACCCAGTACTTC. It encodes CASSPPQGQETQYF.

This chain links TRBV6-6 with TRBJ1-5; 7 nucleotides line up with TRBD1. Looked up from germline, CDR1 is MNHNY and CDR2 is SVGAGI (reference sequence). V trimming: 6 bases; J trimming: 7 bases; junction bases outside the gene matches: 12. The CDR3 sequence is 15 residues long. The CDR3 region has the DNA TGTGCCAGCAGCGCCGCGACAGGGATCGGCCAGCCCCAGCATTTT. As protein: CASSAATGIGQPQHF.

The chain joins TRBV7-3 to TRBJ2-2; the match to TRBD2 covers 9 bases. The germline V gene encodes CDR1 SGHTA and CDR2 FQGTGA. V gave up 1 base and J gave up 3 bases; unmatched junction bases: 9. The CDR3 has 18 amino acids. The CDR3 reads CASSLRAGGPVDTGELFF. CDR3 sequence (DNA): TGTGCCAGCAGCTTAAGGGCGGGAGGGCCAGTTGACACCGGGGAGCTGTTTTTT.

V gene TRBV7-2 combines with J gene TRBJ1-4; D gene uncertain. From germline, CDR1 is SGHTA and CDR2 FQGNSA. The CDR3 consists of 11 residues. The V end lost 5 bases, the J end lost 6 bases, and 4 bases lay between the germline ends. CDR3 in amino acids: CASSLHEKLFF. The CDR3, as DNA: TGTGCCAGCAGCCTCCATGAAAAACTGTTTTTT.

The chain has TRBV7-9 and TRBJ2-1; TRBD2 aligns across 9 bases. This CDR3 comprises 17 residues. Trimming at V came to 0 bases and at J to 4 bases, leaving 7 bases not matched to a gene. Germline CDR1 is SEHNR and CDR2 is FQNEAQ (reference sequence). CDR3 in DNA: TGTGCCAGCAGCTTAGCAGCGGGTAGCGGGGGATACAATGAGCAGTTCTTC. Amino acids: CASSLAAGSGGYNEQFF.

CDR3 residues: CASSPYPTDLNNQPQHF. CDR3 bases: TGTGCCAGCAGTCCGTACCCGACAGACCTTAACAATCAGCCCCAGCATTTT. The chain links TRBV27 to TRBJ1-5; possibly TRBD1 for D (5 bases). The germline V and J ends were trimmed by 5 bases and 3 bases, with 20 bases remaining between them. CDR3 length: 17 residues. Germline V gene sequence: CDR1 MNHEY, CDR2 SMNVEV (reference sequence).

J is TRBJ2-7 and V is TRBV27; TRBD2 might be the D (6 bases). V shed 3 bases and J shed 10 bases, with 16 bases lying between them. The CDR3 consists of 13 residues. Germline loops: CDR1 MNHEY, CDR2 SMNVEV (reference sequence). The CDR3 is CASSLEGLEPQYF. The CDR3 DNA reads as TGTGCCAGCAGTTTGGAGGGACTGGAGCCCCAGTACTTC.

The chain uses TRBV7-3 and TRBJ2-6, with 8 bases lining up with TRBD1. Germline assignment: CDR1 SGHTA and CDR2 FQGTGA. Unmatched junction bases numbered 4, after V lost 3 bases and J lost 0 bases. CDR3 length equals 17 residues. CDR3 sequence reads: CASSFRQGASGANVLTF. The CDR3 DNA reads TGTGCCAGCAGCTTTCGGCAGGGGGCCTCTGGGGCCAACGTCCTGACTTTC.

This chain connects TRBV7-2 to TRBJ2-1, with TRBD2 matching over 11 bases. Germline trimming cut 5 bases from V and 5 bases from J; bases unmatched to any gene: 2. The germline V gene encodes CDR1 SGHTA and CDR2 FQGNSA. The CDR3 is 14 residues long. The CDR3 coding sequence is TGTGCCAGCAGCGCGGGACTAGCGGACAATGAGCAGTTCTTC. Residues: CASSAGLADNEQFF.

This clone was detected once. V gene TRBV27 combines with J gene TRBJ2-5, with 10 bases matching TRBD2. The V gene's germline CDR1 is MNHEY and CDR2 SMNVEV (reference sequence). The CDR3 length is 15 residues. Germline trimming cut 4 bases from V and 5 bases from J; bases unmatched to any gene: 7. This chain's CDR3 is CASSSASGGAETQYF. The CDR3 DNA reads as TGTGCCAGCAGTTCCGCCAGCGGGGGGGCTGAGACCCAGTACTTC.

In this sample, this clone turned up a few times. This sequence joins TRBV2 and TRBJ2-5; weak D call: TRBD1 (6 bases). The DNA end lines up better with TRBJ2-7; the J call may be wrong. CDR1 is SNHLY, CDR2 FYNNEI, per germline. The CDR3 has 15 residues. CDR3 in amino acids: CASSEIQGKSYEQYF. Here the CDR3 DNA reads TGTGCCAGCAGTGAGATCCAGGGGAAGTCCTACGAGCAGTACTTC.

This clone was recorded a few times. The rearrangement links TRBV2 to TRBJ2-3, with 9 bases that match TRBD1. The CDR3 is 17 amino acids. CDR1 SNHLY and CDR2 FYNNEI come from the germline V gene. V shed 6 bases and J 0 bases; nucleotides not matched to a gene: 10. The CDR3 coding sequence is TGTGCCAGCAGCCGGACAGGGGCGCCCCTCAGCACAGATACGCAGTATTTT. Residues: CASSRTGAPLSTDTQYF.

The chain couples TRBV9 to TRBJ2-1, with TRBD2 matching over 11 bases. There are 16 residues in the CDR3. V gave up 0 bases and J gave up 2 bases; unmatched junction bases: 1. Germline lookup yields CDR1 SGDLS and CDR2 YYNGEE. The CDR3 region is CASSVGGLAAYNEQFF. CDR3 nucleotides: TGTGCCAGCAGCGTAGGGGGACTAGCGGCCTACAATGAGCAGTTCTTC.

The chain couples TRBV19 to TRBJ2-7, with unresolved D. The V gene's germline CDR1 is LNHDA and CDR2 SQIVND (reference sequence). The CDR3 contains 13 residues. Trimming pared 1 base from V and 0 bases from J, leaving 4 bases between. The CDR3: CASSIVGSYEQYF. The DNA of the CDR3 is TGTGCCAGTAGTATAGTCGGCTCCTACGAGCAGTACTTC.

The genes are TRBV5-1 and TRBJ2-3, with TRBD2 matching over 13 bases. Germline-derived CDR1 and CDR2 are SGHRS and YFSETQ. Germline trimming cut 9 bases from V and 4 bases from J; bases unmatched to any gene: 8. The CDR3 runs to 15 residues. The CDR3 is CATESGTSGADTQYF. DNA of the CDR3: TGCGCCACGGAGTCCGGGACTAGCGGGGCAGATACGCAGTATTTT.

The chain uses TRBV5-1 and TRBJ1-2, with 10 nucleotides matching TRBD1. CDR3 size: 15 residues. Trimming cost V 5 bases and J 4 bases; bases outside gene matches: 8. CDR1 is SGHRS, CDR2 YFSETQ, per germline. This CDR3 reads CASSTRTGGGYGYTF. CDR3 DNA sequence: TGCGCCAGCAGTACACGGACAGGGGGTGGCTATGGCTACACCTTC.

The V call is TRBV9, the J call TRBJ1-3; D ambiguous. Germline V CDR1 and CDR2: SGDLS, YYNGEE. Trimming stripped 4 bases from V and 0 bases from J, with 8 bases between. The CDR3 covers 14 residues. CDR3 region: CASSTGISGNTIYF. As DNA, the CDR3 is TGTGCCAGCAGCACCGGGATCTCTGGAAACACCATATATTTT. Full variable domain (remainder filled in from reference TRBV9 and TRBJ1-3): DSGVTQTPKHLITATGQRVTLRCSPRSGDLSVYWYQQSLDQGLQFLIQYYNGEERAKGNILERFSAQQFPDLHSELNLSSLELGDSALYFCASSTGISGNTIYFGEGSWLTVV.

This clone showed up just a few times. The DNA for the CDR3 is TGCAGCGTCCCCCAGGGACTAGCGGGAGGCACAGATACGCAGTATTTT. Translation: CSVPQGLAGGTDTQYF. The rearrangement joins TRBV29-1 to TRBJ2-3; 14 bases align to TRBD2. Germline CDR1 and CDR2: SQVTM and ANQGSEA. Trimming cost V 6 bases and J 1 base; bases outside gene matches: 6. The length of the CDR3 is 16 residues.

The chain employs TRBV2 and TRBJ1-2; D not certain. Trimming took off 11 bases at V and 11 bases at J, with 18 bases between the two ends. CDR3 length: 11 residues. Looked up from germline, CDR1 is SNHLY and CDR2 is FYNNEI. CDR3 in amino acids: CAGLQGNKYTF. CDR3 DNA: TGTGCCGGACTCCAAGGGAATAAATACACCTTC.

This clone appeared a few times. Other DNA sequences in the sample encode the same CDR3. The rearrangement uses TRBV5-4 and TRBJ2-5; TRBD2 matches at 7 bases. The CDR3 consists of 13 residues. In germline, CDR1 is SGHNT, CDR2 YYREEE (reference sequence). The trim removed 0 bases at V and 5 bases at J, leaving 1 base unmatched. CDR3 DNA: TGTGCCAGCAGCTTGGGGGGAGGGGAGACCCAGTACTTC. Translation gives CASSLGGGETQYF. Supplemented by reference TRBV5-4 and TRBJ2-5, the full variable domain reads ETGVTQSPTHLIKTRGQQVTLRCSSQSGHNTVSWYQQALGQGPQFIFQYYREEENGRGNFPPRFSGLQFPNYSSELNVNALELDDSALYLCASSLGGGETQYFGPGTRLLVL.

The chain recombines TRBV5-6 with TRBJ1-5; D might be TRBD1 (5 bases). Germline V CDR1 and CDR2: SGHDT, YYEEEE. V was trimmed by 3 bases and J by 7 bases, leaving 8 bases between them. CDR3 length: 12 amino acids. This CDR3 reads CASSSWGQPQHF. The CDR3, as DNA: TGTGCCAGCAGCTCTTGGGGCCAGCCCCAGCATTTT.

This clone is a singleton in its sample. The V gene is TRBV6-5, the J gene TRBJ2-5, with D possibly matching TRBD1 (6 bases). The CDR3 runs to 14 residues. The V end was cut by 5 bases, the J end by 7 bases, with 17 bases between. CDR1 MNHEY and CDR2 SVGAGI come from the germline V gene. CDR3 in amino acids: CASSGDRTWVTQYF. Written as DNA, the CDR3 is TGTGCCAGCAGTGGAGACAGGACCTGGGTGACCCAGTACTTC.